These 16 T cell receptor beta chains came from one sample sequenced in a study of cytomegalovirus exposure and HLA in healthy donors. Clones were sequenced by immunoSEQ multiplex PCR, and TCRdb holds only the in-frame ones, with some missing. Among 250,000 to 350,000 clones listed, approximately 85% were seen once. The sample consisted of PBMCs. The receptors here all came from a man aged 25-40 years in good health and CMV-seronegative.

The chain is built from TRBV9 and TRBJ1-2, with D perhaps matching TRBD1 (5 bases). Trimming pared 3 bases from V and 2 bases from J, leaving 8 bases between. The germline V gene has CDR1 SGDLS and CDR2 YYNGEE. The CDR3 extends over 13 amino acids. CDR3 sequence (DNA): TGTGCCAGCAGCGGCAGGGAAAACTATGGCTACACCTTC. Its protein product is CASSGRENYGYTF.

This clone has a single count. The gene calls are TRBV7-9 and TRBJ1-2; 10 positions match TRBD1. CDR3 length: 14 amino acids. With 0 bases clipped from V and 7 bases from J, the junction kept 2 bases outside the gene matches. Germline CDR1 is SEHNR and CDR2 is FQNEAQ (reference sequence). The CDR3 nucleotides are TGTGCCAGCAGCTTAGCGCGGGACAGGGGTGGCTACACCTTC. It codes for CASSLARDRGGYTF.

The chain is built from TRBV19 and TRBJ2-1, with 9 positions matching TRBD1. There are 16 residues in the CDR3. Germline assignment: CDR1 LNHDA and CDR2 SQIVND (reference sequence). The V and J ends lost 5 bases and 6 bases, in that order; junction bases with no gene match: 11. DNA of the CDR3: TGTGCCAGTAGTTTCGGGACAGGGACACCCCCCAATGAGCAGTTCTTC. It encodes CASSFGTGTPPNEQFF.

About this clone itself: The identical CDR3 is also encoded by other nucleotide sequences in the sample. The CDR3 protein is CASSLKLGSQPQHF. The CDR3 nucleotides are TGTGCCAGCAGCTTAAAGCTGGGGAGTCAGCCCCAGCATTTT. The rearrangement uses TRBV7-2 and TRBJ1-5, with unresolved D. The CDR3 sequence is 14 residues long. The germline CDR1 and CDR2 sequences are SGHTA and FQGNSA. V lost 2 bases to trimming and J lost 6 bases, with 11 bases between them.

The rearrangement links TRBV7-4 to TRBJ1-4; D possibly corresponds to TRBD1 (5 bases). The ends were cut back, 2 bases at V and 0 bases at J, with 22 bases in the middle. Germline CDR1 and CDR2: SGHVT and SQSDAQ. This CDR3 is built from 20 residues. CDR3 in DNA: TGTGCCAGCAGCTTATTCGGGACTCCCCCAACGGTCCCAACTAATGAAAAACTGTTTTTT. Translated: CASSLFGTPPTVPTNEKLFF.

The rearrangement uses TRBV9 and TRBJ1-1; 9 bases line up with TRBD1. The CDR3 runs 15 residues. Germline CDR1 reads SGDLS; CDR2 reads YYNGEE. V lost 4 bases, J lost 6 bases, and 10 bases stayed unmatched. The CDR3 here is CASSPEGTGWAEAFF. In nucleotides, the CDR3 is TGTGCCAGCAGCCCAGAAGGGACAGGGTGGGCTGAAGCTTTCTTT.

The CDR3 DNA reads TGTGCCAGCAGCTTAGCGGGGGACAGGGGGCCCGGTGGCGAGCAGTACTTC. This encodes CASSLAGDRGPGGEQYF. This chain connects TRBV7-2 to TRBJ2-7, with 12 bases aligning to TRBD1. Germline V lookup: CDR1 SGHTA, CDR2 FQGNSA. This CDR3 contains 17 residues. With 0 bases clipped from V and 6 bases from J, the junction kept 9 bases outside the gene matches.

The J gene is TRBJ1-2, the V gene TRBV7-9, with 9 bases identical to TRBD1. The CDR3 runs to 16 residues. V lost 4 bases to trimming and J lost 7 bases; unmatched junction nucleotides: 13. The germline V gene encodes CDR1 SEHNR and CDR2 FQNEAQ (reference sequence). The CDR3 bases are TGTGCCAGCAGCTCAATGACCGGGACAGGGAACCCTGGCTACACCTTC. Encoded protein: CASSSMTGTGNPGYTF.

This sequence joins TRBV18 and TRBJ2-7; 8 bases agree with TRBD1. This CDR3 is 15 amino acids long. CDR1 KGHSH and CDR2 LQKENI come from the germline V gene. V dropped 4 bases and J dropped 5; count of bases not matched to a gene: 10. The CDR3 nucleotides read TGTGCCAGCTCACAAGTCCGGGACAGGTTTCACGAGCAGTACTTC. Translation gives CASSQVRDRFHEQYF.

The V call is TRBV7-2, the J call TRBJ2-7, with 10 bases fitting TRBD2. Trimming took 5 bases from V and 0 from J; bases not matched to a gene: 7. CDR3 length: 16 residues. Germline CDR1 is SGHTA and CDR2 is FQGNSA. CDR3 residues: CASSRRLAGVSYEQYF. CDR3 DNA: TGTGCCAGCAGCCGGCGTCTAGCGGGGGTCTCCTACGAGCAGTACTTC.

The V call is TRBV5-4, the J call TRBJ2-1; TRBD2 is a possible D gene (6 bases). Germline lookup yields CDR1 SGHNT and CDR2 YYREEE (reference sequence). V was pared by 5 bases and J by 0 bases, with 15 bases between. This CDR3 has 16 amino acids. The CDR3: CASSELADSSYNEQFF. The CDR3 DNA reads TGTGCCAGCAGTGAACTAGCAGACAGCTCCTACAATGAGCAGTTCTTC.

J is TRBJ1-2 and V is TRBV5-1; 7 bases fit TRBD1. CDR1 is SGHRS, CDR2 YFSETQ, per germline. The CDR3 extends over 13 amino acids. J gave up 2 bases and V 4 bases, and 2 bases lay outside the gene matches. The CDR3 nucleotides are TGCGCCAGCAGCGGGGGACAGAACTATGGCTACACCTTC. Translation: CASSGGQNYGYTF.

This sequence joins TRBV18 and TRBJ1-2; D unresolved. The CDR3 totals 12 residues. V lost 2 bases, J lost 10 bases, and 11 bases lay in between. The V gene's germline CDR1 is KGHSH and CDR2 LQKENI. In nucleotides, the CDR3 is TGTGCCAGCTCACCAGACGGGAGCTCCTACACCTTC. As protein: CASSPDGSSYTF.

This clone occurred once. The chain combines TRBV6-5 with TRBJ2-3; 8 bases fit TRBD2. CDR1 is MNHEY and CDR2 is SVGAGI in the germline V gene. The CDR3 covers 15 residues. The J segment lost 9 bases and the V segment lost 5 bases, leaving 13 bases of the junction unmatched. Written as DNA, the CDR3 is TGTGCCAGCAGTCCGGGGGGGGTTTTGGTCCGAACGCAGTATTTT. Protein product: CASSPGGVLVRTQYF.

The gene calls are TRBV28 and TRBJ2-2, with 8 bases fitting TRBD2. Per germline, CDR1 MDHEN and CDR2 SYDVKM. CDR3 length: 16 amino acids. With 6 bases clipped from V and 0 bases from J, the junction kept 6 bases outside the gene matches. The DNA of the CDR3 is TGTGCCAGCAGCCGAAGGACTAGCACGAACACCGGGGAGCTGTTTTTT. Its protein is CASSRRTSTNTGELFF. Full variable domain (outside the CDR3, taken from reference TRBV28 and TRBJ2-2): DVKVTQSSRYLVKRTGEKVFLECVQDMDHENMFWYRQDPGLGLRLIYFSYDVKMKEKGDIPEGYSVSREKKERFSLILESASTNQTSMYLCASSRRTSTNTGELFFGEGSRLTVL.

This chain connects TRBV6-5 to TRBJ1-1; possibly TRBD1 for D (5 bases). The CDR3 is 14 amino acids. Germline V gene data show CDR1 as MNHEY and CDR2 as SVGAGI. V was clipped by 2 bases and J by 3 bases, with 10 bases between them. CDR3 sequence: CASSYKGWHTEAFF. CDR3 nucleotide sequence: TGTGCCAGCAGTTACAAGGGGTGGCACACTGAAGCTTTCTTT.